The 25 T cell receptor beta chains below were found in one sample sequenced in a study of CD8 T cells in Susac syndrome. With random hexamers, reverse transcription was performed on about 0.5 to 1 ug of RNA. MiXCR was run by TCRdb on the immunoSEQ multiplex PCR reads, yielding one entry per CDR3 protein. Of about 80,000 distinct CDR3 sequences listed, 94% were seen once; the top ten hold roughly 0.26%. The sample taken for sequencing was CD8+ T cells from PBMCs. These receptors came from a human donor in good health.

The CDR3 coding sequence is TGTGCCAGCAGCCTCGGACTAGCTGGTGAGCAGTTCTTC. Its translation: CASSLGLAGEQFF. The V gene is TRBV27, the J gene TRBJ2-1; 8 bases agree with TRBD2. V shed 6 bases and J 9 bases; nucleotides not matched to a gene: 7. Germline-derived CDR1 and CDR2 are MNHEY and SMNVEV (reference sequence). This CDR3 is 13 amino acids long.

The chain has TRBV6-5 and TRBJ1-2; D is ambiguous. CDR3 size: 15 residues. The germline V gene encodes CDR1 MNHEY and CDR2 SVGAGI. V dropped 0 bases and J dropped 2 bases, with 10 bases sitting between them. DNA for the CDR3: TGTGCCAGCAGTTACTCGCAGGACTTAAACTATGGCTACACCTTC. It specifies CASSYSQDLNYGYTF.

The CDR3: CSASQGLAGDYNEQFF. CDR3 nucleotides: TGCAGTGCTAGCCAGGGACTAGCGGGGGACTACAATGAGCAGTTCTTC. V is TRBV20-1 and J is TRBJ2-1, with TRBD2 identical over 14 bases. The CDR3 covers 16 residues. After removal of 3 bases from V and 3 bases from J, the junction contained 4 bases not matched to a gene. CDR1 is DFQATT and CDR2 is SNEGSKA in the germline V gene (reference sequence).

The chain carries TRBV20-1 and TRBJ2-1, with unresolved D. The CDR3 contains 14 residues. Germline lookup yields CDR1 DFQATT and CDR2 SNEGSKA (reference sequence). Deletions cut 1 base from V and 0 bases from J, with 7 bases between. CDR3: CSARVGSSYNEQFF. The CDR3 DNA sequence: TGCAGTGCTAGAGTCGGCAGCTCCTACAATGAGCAGTTCTTC.

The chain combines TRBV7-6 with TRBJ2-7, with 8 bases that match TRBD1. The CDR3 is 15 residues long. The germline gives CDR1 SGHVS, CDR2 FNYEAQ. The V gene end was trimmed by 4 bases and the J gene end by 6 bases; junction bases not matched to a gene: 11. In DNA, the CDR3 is TGTGCCAGCAGCTCTAGACAGGGGTATAGTGTCGAGCAGTACTTC. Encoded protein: CASSSRQGYSVEQYF. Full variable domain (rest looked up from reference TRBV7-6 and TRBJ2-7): GAGVSQSPRYKVTKRGQDVALRCDPISGHVSLYWYRQALGQGPEFLTYFNYEAQQDKSGLPNDRFSAERPEGSISTLTIQRTEQRDSAMYRCASSSRQGYSVEQYFGPGTRLTVT.

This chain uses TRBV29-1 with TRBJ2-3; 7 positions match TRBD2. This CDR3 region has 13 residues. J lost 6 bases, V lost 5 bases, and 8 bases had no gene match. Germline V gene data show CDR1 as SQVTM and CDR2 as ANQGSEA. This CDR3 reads CSVPGLEMDTQYF. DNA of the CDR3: TGCAGCGTTCCTGGACTAGAAATGGATACGCAGTATTTT.

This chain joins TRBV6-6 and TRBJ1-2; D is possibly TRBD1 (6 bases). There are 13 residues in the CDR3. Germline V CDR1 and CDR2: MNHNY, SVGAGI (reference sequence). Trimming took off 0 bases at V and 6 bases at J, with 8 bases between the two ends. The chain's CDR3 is CASSYSGGHGYTF. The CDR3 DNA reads TGTGCCAGCAGTTACTCGGGGGGCCATGGCTACACCTTC.

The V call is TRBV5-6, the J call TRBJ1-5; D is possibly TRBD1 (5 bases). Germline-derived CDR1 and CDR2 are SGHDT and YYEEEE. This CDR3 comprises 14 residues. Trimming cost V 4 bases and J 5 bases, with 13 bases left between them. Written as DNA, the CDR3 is TGTGCCAGCAGCATTGACAGCACCGATCAGCCCCAGCATTTT. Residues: CASSIDSTDQPQHF.

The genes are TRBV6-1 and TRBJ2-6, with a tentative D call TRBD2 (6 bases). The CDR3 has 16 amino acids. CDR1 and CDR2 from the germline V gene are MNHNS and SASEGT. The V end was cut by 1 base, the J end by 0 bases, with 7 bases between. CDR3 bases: TGTGCCAGCAGTGAAGAGGAGGGCTCTGGGGCCAACGTCCTGACTTTC. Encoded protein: CASSEEEGSGANVLTF.

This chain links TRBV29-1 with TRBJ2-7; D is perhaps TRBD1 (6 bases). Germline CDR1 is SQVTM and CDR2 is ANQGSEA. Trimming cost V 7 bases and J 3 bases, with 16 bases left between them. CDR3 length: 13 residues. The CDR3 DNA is TGCAGCGCCTCCCCTCGGGACAACTACGAGCAGTACTTC. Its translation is CSASPRDNYEQYF.

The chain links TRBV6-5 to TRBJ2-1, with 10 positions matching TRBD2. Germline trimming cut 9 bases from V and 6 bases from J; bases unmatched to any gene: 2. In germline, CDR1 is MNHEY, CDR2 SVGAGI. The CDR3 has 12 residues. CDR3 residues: CASRTSGNEQFF. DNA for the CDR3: TGTGCCAGTCGGACTAGCGGCAATGAGCAGTTCTTC.

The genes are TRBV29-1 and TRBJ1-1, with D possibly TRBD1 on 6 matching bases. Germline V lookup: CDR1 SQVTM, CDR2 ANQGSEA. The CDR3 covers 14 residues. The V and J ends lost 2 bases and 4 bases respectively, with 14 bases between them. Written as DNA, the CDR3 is TGCAGCGTTGAAAGGGGGTATCAGGGCACTGAAGCTTTCTTT. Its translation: CSVERGYQGTEAFF. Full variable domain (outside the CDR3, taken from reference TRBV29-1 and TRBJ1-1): SAVISQKPSRDICQRGTSLTIQCQVDSQVTMMFWYRQQPGQSLTLIATANQGSEATYESGFVIDKFPISRPNLTFSTLTVSNMSPEDSSIYLCSVERGYQGTEAFFGQGTRLTVV.

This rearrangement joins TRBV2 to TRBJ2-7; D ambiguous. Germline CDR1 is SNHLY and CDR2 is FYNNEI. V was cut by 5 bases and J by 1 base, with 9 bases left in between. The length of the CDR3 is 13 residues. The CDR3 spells CASSPHESYEQYV. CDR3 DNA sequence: TGTGCCAGCAGTCCTCACGAGTCCTACGAGCAGTACGTC.

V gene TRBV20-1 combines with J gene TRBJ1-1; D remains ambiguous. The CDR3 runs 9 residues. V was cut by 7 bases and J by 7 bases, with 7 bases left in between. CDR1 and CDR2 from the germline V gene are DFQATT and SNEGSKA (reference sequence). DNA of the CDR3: TGCAGTGATCTCGGTGAAGCTTTCTTT. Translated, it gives CSDLGEAFF.

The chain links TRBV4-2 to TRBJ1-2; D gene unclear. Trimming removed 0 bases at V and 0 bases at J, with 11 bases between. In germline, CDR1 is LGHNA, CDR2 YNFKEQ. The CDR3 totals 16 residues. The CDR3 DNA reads TGTGCCAGCAGCCAAGATCAGAGGGCAGCTAACTATGGCTACACCTTC. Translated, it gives CASSQDQRAANYGYTF.

The CDR3 protein is CATSSQWGAGNTIYF. In nucleotides, the CDR3 is TGTGCCACCAGCTCACAATGGGGGGCTGGAAACACCATATATTTT. This chain uses TRBV15 with TRBJ1-3; D is perhaps TRBD1 (5 bases). Germline-derived CDR1 and CDR2 are LNHNV and YYDKDF (reference sequence). This CDR3 has 15 residues. V was pared by 5 bases and J by 2 bases, with 13 bases between.

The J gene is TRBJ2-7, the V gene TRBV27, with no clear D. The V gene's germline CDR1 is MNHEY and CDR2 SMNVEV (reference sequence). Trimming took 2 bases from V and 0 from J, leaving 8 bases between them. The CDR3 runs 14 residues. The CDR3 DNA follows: TGTGCCAGCAGTTTAGTGCGAGGCTCCTACGAGCAGTACGTC. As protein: CASSLVRGSYEQYV.

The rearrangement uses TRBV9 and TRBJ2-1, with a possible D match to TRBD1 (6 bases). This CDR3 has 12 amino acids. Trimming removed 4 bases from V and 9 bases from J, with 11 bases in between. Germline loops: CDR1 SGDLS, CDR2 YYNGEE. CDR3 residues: CASSPNRVEQFF. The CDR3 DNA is TGTGCCAGCAGCCCGAACAGGGTTGAGCAGTTCTTC.

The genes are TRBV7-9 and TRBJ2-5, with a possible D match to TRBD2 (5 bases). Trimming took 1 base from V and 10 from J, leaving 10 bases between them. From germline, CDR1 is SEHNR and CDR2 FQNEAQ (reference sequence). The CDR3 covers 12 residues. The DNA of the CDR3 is TGTGCCAGCAGCTTAGGGAAGAGGGACCAGTACTTC. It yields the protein CASSLGKRDQYF.

The CDR3 region is CASSLGGLNQPQHF. CDR3 bases: TGTGCCAGCAGCTTAGGGGGCTTGAACCAGCCCCAGCATTTT. The chain uses TRBV7-9 and TRBJ1-5, with D possibly being TRBD1 (5 bases). Per germline, CDR1 SEHNR and CDR2 FQNEAQ (reference sequence). This CDR3 spans 14 amino acids. The ends were cut back, 1 base at V and 7 bases at J, with 11 bases in the middle.

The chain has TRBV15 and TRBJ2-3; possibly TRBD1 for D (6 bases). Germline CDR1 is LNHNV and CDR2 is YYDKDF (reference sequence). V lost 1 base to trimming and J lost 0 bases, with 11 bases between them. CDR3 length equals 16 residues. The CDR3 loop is CATSRATGMSTDTQYF. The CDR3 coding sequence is TGTGCCACCAGCAGAGCTACAGGGATGAGCACAGATACGCAGTATTTT.

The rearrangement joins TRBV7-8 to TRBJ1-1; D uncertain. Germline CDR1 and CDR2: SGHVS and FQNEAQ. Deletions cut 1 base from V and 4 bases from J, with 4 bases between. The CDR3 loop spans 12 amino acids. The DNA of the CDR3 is TGTGCCAGCAGCTTAGGGACCACTGAAGCTTTCTTT. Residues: CASSLGTTEAFF.

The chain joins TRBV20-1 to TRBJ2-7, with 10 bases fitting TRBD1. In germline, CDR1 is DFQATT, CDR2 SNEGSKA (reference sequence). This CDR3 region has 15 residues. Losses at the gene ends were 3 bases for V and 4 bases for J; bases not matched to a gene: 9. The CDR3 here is CSARGWDRGPYEQYF. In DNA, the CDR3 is TGCAGTGCTAGGGGGTGGGACAGGGGCCCGTACGAGCAGTACTTC.

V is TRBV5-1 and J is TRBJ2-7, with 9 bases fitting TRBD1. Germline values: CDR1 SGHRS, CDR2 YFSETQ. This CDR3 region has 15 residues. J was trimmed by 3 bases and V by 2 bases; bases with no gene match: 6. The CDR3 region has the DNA TGCGCCAGCAGCTTTCCGGGACAGGGATTCTACGAGCAGTACTTC. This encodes CASSFPGQGFYEQYF.

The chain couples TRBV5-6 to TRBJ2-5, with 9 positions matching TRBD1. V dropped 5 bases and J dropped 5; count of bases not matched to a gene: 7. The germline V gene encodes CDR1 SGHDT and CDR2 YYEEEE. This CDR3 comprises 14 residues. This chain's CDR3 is CASREQGAWETQYF. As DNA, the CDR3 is TGTGCCAGCAGAGAACAGGGGGCTTGGGAGACCCAGTACTTC.